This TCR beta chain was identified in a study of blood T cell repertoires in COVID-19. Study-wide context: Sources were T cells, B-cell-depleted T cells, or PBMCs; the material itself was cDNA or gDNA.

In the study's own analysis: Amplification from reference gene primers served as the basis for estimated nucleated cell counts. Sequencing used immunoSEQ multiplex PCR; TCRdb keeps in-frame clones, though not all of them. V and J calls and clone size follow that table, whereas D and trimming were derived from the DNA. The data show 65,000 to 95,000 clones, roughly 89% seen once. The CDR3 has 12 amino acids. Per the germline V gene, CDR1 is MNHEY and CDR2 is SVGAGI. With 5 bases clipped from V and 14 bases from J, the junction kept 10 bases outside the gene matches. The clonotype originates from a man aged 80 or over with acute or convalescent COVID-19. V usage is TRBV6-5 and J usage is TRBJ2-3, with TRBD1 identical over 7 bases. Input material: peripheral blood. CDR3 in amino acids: CASSTRQGSSYF. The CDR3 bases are TGTGCCAGCAGTACCCGACAGGGATCGTCGTATTTT.